This TCR beta chain was captured in a study of blood T cell repertoires in COVID-19. Study-level background: Samples taken during acute and convalescent COVID-19 were collected in the United States, Italy and Spain. T cells, B-cell-depleted T cells, or PBMCs provided the cDNA or gDNA that served as material.

Authors' data handling: By means of reference gene primer amplification, nucleated cell counts were estimated. The protocol was immunoSEQ multiplex PCR, while the TCRdb copy is restricted to in-frame clones and leaves out a portion. For V, J and clone size, that table is used; D and trimming come from the DNA. Here the sample spans some 51,000 clones, 90% being singletons. This CDR3 has 14 residues. CDR1 and CDR2 (germline): SGHTA, FQGNSA. V was clipped by 2 bases and J by 1 base, with 8 bases between them. Sequencing used peripheral blood. This receptor was taken from a man aged 35-49 years with acute or convalescent COVID-19. The chain links TRBV7-2 to TRBJ1-1, with D perhaps matching TRBD1 (5 bases). The DNA of the CDR3 is TGTGCCAGCAGCTTAAGGGGCAGGAACACTGAAGCTTTCTTT. This translates into CASSLRGRNTEAFF. The full variable domain, completed using reference TRBV7-2 and TRBJ1-1, is GAGVSQSPSNKVTEKGKDVELRCDPISGHTALYWYRQSLGQGLEFLIYFQGNSAPDKSGLPSDRFSAERTGGSVSTLTIQRTQQEDSAVYLCASSLRGRNTEAFFGQGTRLTVV.